This TCR beta chain was documented in a study of identical twins (dated by TCRdb to about 2016). Study-wide context: To test whether fetal clonotypes persist, the study used deep sequencing on TCR alpha and beta repertoires from monozygotic twins, unrelated adults of various ages, and cord blood. To rule out contamination, replicate twin experiments were performed at different times with different library preparation protocols. The study at large found these results: In monozygotic twins, recombination models systematically underestimated out-of-frame TCR alpha sharing, but the models matched the sharing seen between unrelated individuals. Excess twin sharing in beta out-of-frame sequences was weaker because fewer shared sequences lowered the signal-to-noise ratio. Compared with coincidental sharing between unrelated individuals, out-of-frame TCR alpha sequences shared between twins had an excess of sequences with low generation probability. Fewer insertions were carried by abundant cord blood beta clonotypes; a weaker similar trend was observed in young adult naive repertoires, while no such trend was observed in memory repertoires. Because the same donors could not be followed over many years, conclusions were based on cross-sectional statistical analysis. Zero-insertion analyses could be partly confounded by invariant T cells such as MAIT and iNKT, although diverse VJ usage argued against such confounding for most clonotypes.

From the cysteine up to the phenylalanine, the CDR3 has a length of 15 residues. CDR3 DNA is the only sequence kept; it has 45 bases, read in frame from the first base. CDR1 and CDR2 are drawn from the germline V gene: MNHEY, SVGEGT. Relative to germline, V is missing 2 bases and J is missing 9 bases, with 7 bases of the junction outside any gene match. In regard to this clonotype: Its antigen remains undetermined. No base qualities exist here, and no much larger clone lies one base off it.

The library was prepared using 5' RACE. TCRdb records Illumina HiSeq 2000 as the sequencer. A universal primer binding site was introduced by template switching, and a unique molecular identifier was present in the final cDNA, enabling accurate counting of TCR cDNA molecules. Specific primers in the conserved constant-segment region were used to synthesize first-strand cDNA for TCR alpha and beta chains. To control for contamination, each cDNA library was double barcoded with a SMART-Mk sample barcode plus Illumina barcodes. TruSeq adapter sequences, together with Illumina sample barcodes, were added in two successive PCR steps. The Illumina HiSeq platform was used with custom primers to sequence TCR alpha and beta cDNA libraries. Per the original workflow: Raw reads were processed with MiGEC to extract unique molecular identifiers, and MiXCR was used to determine CDR3 positions. Recombination models were inferred per individual with the repgenHMM and IGoR tools using an EM algorithm. The tcR package in R was used for shared clonotype analysis, with sharing normalized by the product of cloneset sizes. Out-of-frame nonproductive sequences were analyzed to study raw recombination free of thymic and clonal selection effects. The raw public reads went through TCRdb reprocessing: fastp at Q25, MiXCR clone calling, in-frame beta chains kept. A single entry per CDR3 protein holds the most common genes and DNA from its merged rows. TCRdb assigned the V and J calls; the authors' analysis was not used. The sample has hundreds of thousands of distinct CDR3 sequences on record, about 12% of them singletons. The ten largest clones take up around 6.9% of the sample.

Only healthy Caucasian donors were included. Three pairs of female monozygotic twins, all aged roughly 18 to 29 years, were included in the twin cohort. Positive isolation kits from Invitrogen were used to isolate CD4+ and CD8+ T cell populations. The same data also contributed to another study, on yellow fever vaccine responses in identical twins. Per the second study: According to the authors, the vaccine-induced T cell response in identical twins seemed to be partly convergent and partly specific to each individual. In identical twins, the study followed T cell clones that responded to the vaccine with precision.

The sequence joins TRBV6-2 or TRBV6-3 to TRBJ2-1, with 10 middle bases fitting TRBD1. Material: CD8+ T cells sorted from blood. This TCR was recovered from a woman aged 18-30 years in good health. The base sequence is TGTGCCAGCAGTTACGGGGGACAGGGGATTCGTGAGCAGTTCTTC. Its protein product is CASSYGGQGIREQFF.